This T cell receptor beta chain came from a study of T cells in Graves' hyperthyroidism and ophthalmopathy. The CDR3 length is 14 residues. The V gene lost 2 bases and the J gene lost 5 bases, with 12 bases spanning the gap. The germline V gene encodes CDR1 SGHTA and CDR2 FQGTGA. Using RNA transcripts as the source, TCR beta CDR3 regions were amplified. The HTBI primer set drove a first-round RT-PCR of the TCR CDR3. TCRdb processed the multiplex PCR reads anew with MiXCR; each CDR3 protein has one entry. The sample has about 55,000 distinct CDR3 sequences, approximately 53% seen once. This clonotype was recorded many times.

Specimen: blood. This clonotype originated in a woman aged 55-70 years with Graves' ophthalmopathy. V usage is TRBV7-3 and J usage is TRBJ1-1; possible D gene TRBD1, 6 bases. This CDR3 is CASSLGGPRTEAFF. CDR3 nucleotide sequence: TGTGCCAGCAGCTTAGGGGGGCCGAGGACTGAAGCTTTCTTT.